This TCR beta chain was identified during a study of T-cell reconstitution after alpha-beta-depleted transplantation in children (dated by TCRdb to about 2016). Describing the broader study: The study quantitatively tracked T-cell immune reconstitution after TCRalphabeta/CD19-depleted allogeneic hematopoietic cell transplantation in children using TCR repertoire profiling. The paper's findings and limits, for the study overall: Over the following months the frequencies of hyperexpanded clones went down, and after one year T-cell counts and TCRbeta diversity were mostly credited to newly produced T cells. Apparently early alphabetaT-cell count recovery about two months after transplant reportedly relied on only several hundred rapidly expanded clones derived from non-depleted graft cells. In some patients, high TCRbeta diversity at day 60 was attributed to recipient T cells and intrathymic progenitors that had survived conditioning.

The library was produced with PCR. Sequencing took place on an Illumina HiSeq 2500. To normalize quantification of the TCRbeta repertoire, the TCR libraries were built with molecular barcoding that relied on unique molecular identifiers. The public reads were quality trimmed at Q25 with fastp and then assembled into clones with MiXCR by TCRdb, keeping productive beta chains. All rows with the same CDR3 protein become a single entry with the most common DNA and genes. The sample table holds some 300,000 distinct CDR3 sequences, of which over 7.5% were seen once. 8.5% to 9.5% of the sample belongs to the ten largest clones. Clipping removes 4 bases from V and 0 bases from J, with 12 as the unmatched junction base count. The CDR3 has 20 amino acids, counting the end cysteine and phenylalanine. Solely the CDR3 DNA is kept, with 60 bases framed from the first base. According to the germline V gene, CDR1 reads LGHNA and CDR2 reads YNFKEQ.

Ten or more counts support this clonotype. Its specific antigen is unknown. One base away there is no much larger clone; base qualities are not given. This specimen's treatment or condition label, interpreted: allogeneic hematopoietic cell transplantation with graft depleted of TCRalphabeta T cells and CD19 B cells. Transplant recipients were children who received TCRalphabeta/CD19-depleted allogeneic hematopoietic cell grafts. The sequence was collected from a female patient aged 2-9 years who had a stem cell transplant for Fanconi anemia, so the T cells may come from the graft donor. The chain is encoded by TRBV4-2 joined to TRBJ2-3; TRBD2 agrees with 14 junctional bases. Material: peripheral blood, obtained 360 days after TCRalphabeta/CD19-depleted stem cell transplant. The nucleotides are TGTGCCAGCAGCCTCGTCCTTCGACTAGCGGGGGGGCGTAGCACAGATACGCAGTATTTT. This encodes CASSLVLRLAGGRSTDTQYF.